A single sample is the source of the 17 T cell receptor beta chains below, sequenced in a study of blood T cell repertoires in COVID-19. TCRdb keeps only in-frame clones here, not all; method: immunoSEQ multiplex PCR. The repertoire holds about 360,000 clones, with more than 85% as singletons. Sequencing was carried out using peripheral blood. The receptors stem from a human donor in a cohort sampled during active COVID-19.

The rearrangement joins TRBV6-4 to TRBJ2-1; 11 bases fit TRBD1. CDR1 and CDR2 from the germline V gene are MRHNA and SNTAGT. V gave up 4 bases and J gave up 10 bases; unmatched junction bases: 12. CDR3 length: 16 amino acids. In nucleotides, the CDR3 is TGTGCCAGCAGTGTTTCCGGGACAGGGGGTCCTGAGGAGCAGTTCTTC. This sequence encodes CASSVSGTGGPEEQFF.

The chain is built from TRBV7-9 and TRBJ2-7, with D unresolved. CDR3 length: 11 residues. The ends were cut back, 2 bases at V and 4 bases at J, with 3 bases in the middle. Germline assignment: CDR1 SEHNR and CDR2 FQNEAQ (reference sequence). The CDR3 region has the DNA TGTGCCAGCAGCTTACTTTACGAGCAGTACTTC. It translates to CASSLLYEQYF.

In this sample, this clone turned up a few times. The same CDR3 also results from other DNA sequences found in this sample. The rearrangement uses TRBV18 and TRBJ1-5; no clear D. The V and J ends lost 4 bases and 5 bases respectively, with 9 bases between them. Germline loops: CDR1 KGHSH, CDR2 LQKENI. This CDR3 is built from 13 residues. The CDR3 DNA reads as TGTGCCAGCTCACTCACCGGAGATCAGCCCCAGCATTTT. Amino acids: CASSLTGDQPQHF.

This chain connects TRBV4-1 to TRBJ2-2; the match to TRBD1 covers 11 bases. Germline lookup yields CDR1 MGHRA and CDR2 YSYEKL. J lost 3 bases, V lost 3 bases, and 6 bases had no gene match. The CDR3 length is 17 residues. DNA for the CDR3: TGCGCCAGCAGCCATGAGCCGGGACAGGGGGACACCGGGGAGCTGTTTTTT. This encodes CASSHEPGQGDTGELFF.

The CDR3 nucleotides read TGTGCCACCAGTTCTCCGAGTGAAACAGACGCGGGGTATGGCTACACCTTC. Its translation is CATSSPSETDAGYGYTF. V is TRBV24-1 and J is TRBJ1-2; no clear D gene. In germline, CDR1 is KGHDR, CDR2 SFDVKD. The V end was cut by 6 bases, the J end by 5 bases, with 24 bases between. This CDR3 contains 17 residues.

The V call is TRBV29-1, the J call TRBJ2-2; the D is unclear. Trimming removed 6 bases at V and 4 bases at J, with 9 bases between. The CDR3 runs 12 residues. Germline V CDR1 and CDR2: SQVTM, ANQGSEA. In nucleotides, the CDR3 is TGCAGCGTCCGGTCGGGCACCGGGGAGCTGTTTTTT. It encodes CSVRSGTGELFF.

The chain employs TRBV5-5 and TRBJ2-5; TRBD2 matches 7 bases. CDR3 length equals 14 residues. The V and J ends lost 0 bases and 5 bases, in that order; junction bases with no gene match: 4. CDR1 and CDR2 from the germline V gene are SGHKS and YYEKEE (reference sequence). CDR3 in amino acids: CASSLVRGIETQYF. The CDR3 DNA follows: TGTGCCAGCAGCTTGGTGCGGGGGATCGAGACCCAGTACTTC.

This chain joins TRBV24-1 and TRBJ2-3; D gene ambiguous. Trimming removed 2 bases from V and 0 bases from J, with 2 bases in between. CDR1 and CDR2 from the germline V gene are KGHDR and SFDVKD. This CDR3 is 13 amino acids long. CDR3 nucleotide sequence: TGTGCCACCAGTGATTCTAGCACAGATACGCAGTATTTT. This sequence encodes CATSDSSTDTQYF.

Only one count was recorded for this clone. The CDR3 protein is CASSLATPPYEQYF. The CDR3 nucleotides are TGTGCCAGCAGCTTAGCGACTCCCCCCTACGAGCAGTACTTC. The V and J genes are TRBV11-2 and TRBJ2-7; D uncertain. Germline CDR1 SGHAT, CDR2 FQNNGV. This CDR3 spans 14 amino acids. V was shortened by 1 base and J by 2 bases, with 9 bases between the two germline ends.

This clone appeared once. The chain recombines TRBV19 with TRBJ2-3, with a weak D call TRBD1 (6 bases). Between the trimmed V and J ends, which lost 3 bases and 2 bases, there was a span of 12 bases. In germline, CDR1 is LNHDA, CDR2 SQIVND (reference sequence). The CDR3 length is 15 residues. CDR3 sequence (DNA): TGTGCCAGTAGTATGGTGCAGGGGATCACAGATACGCAGTATTTT. This codes for CASSMVQGITDTQYF.

V is TRBV5-1 and J is TRBJ2-3; 8 positions match TRBD2. The junction had 11 bases not matched to a gene; V was cut back by 3 bases and J by 2 bases. Germline V gene sequence: CDR1 SGHRS, CDR2 YFSETQ. This CDR3 spans 17 amino acids. As DNA, the CDR3 is TGCGCCAGCAGCTCCCCGGGTAGCGGGATTTCCACAGATACGCAGTATTTT. Translating gives CASSSPGSGISTDTQYF.

The V gene is TRBV7-2, the J gene TRBJ2-1; D is unclear. This CDR3 is built from 14 residues. The V gene's germline CDR1 is SGHTA and CDR2 FQGNSA. Trimming took 0 bases from V and 4 from J, leaving 7 bases between them. The CDR3 DNA reads as TGTGCCAGCAGCTTAGCGTCCATGTACAATGAGCAGTTCTTC. This gives the protein CASSLASMYNEQFF.

This clone was found a few times. V is TRBV29-1 and J is TRBJ2-2; TRBD2 matches at 7 bases. The CDR3 extends over 14 amino acids. Looked up from germline, CDR1 is SQVTM and CDR2 is ANQGSEA. V dropped 7 bases and J dropped 3; count of bases not matched to a gene: 8. The CDR3 reads CSGGRERHTGELFF. The DNA of the CDR3 is TGCAGCGGGGGGAGGGAGAGGCACACCGGGGAGCTGTTTTTT.

This clone was seen a single time. This sample also contains other DNA sequences that code for the same CDR3. CDR3 nucleotide sequence: TGTGCCAGCAGCCAGTCCGGAGATCAGCCCCAGCATTTT. This codes for CASSQSGDQPQHF. V and J are TRBV14 and TRBJ1-5; D remains unclear. Deletions cut 3 bases from V and 5 bases from J, with 8 bases between. Germline CDR1 SGHDN, CDR2 FVKESK. The CDR3 contains 13 residues.

The rearrangement joins TRBV7-3 to TRBJ2-3; the match to TRBD1 covers 7 bases. The V segment lost 5 bases and the J segment 4 bases; nucleotides outside the gene matches: 12. The CDR3 runs 16 residues. Germline CDR1 is SGHTA and CDR2 is FQGTGA. In nucleotides, the CDR3 is TGTGCCAGCAGCCCCCAACAGGGGCCGGCCCCAGATACGCAGTATTTT. It specifies CASSPQQGPAPDTQYF.

The V and J genes are TRBV18 and TRBJ2-5; TRBD1 is a possible D gene (6 bases). The germline V and J ends were trimmed by 6 bases and 2 bases, with 13 bases remaining between them. Germline-derived CDR1 and CDR2 are KGHSH and LQKENI. The CDR3 spans 14 residues. CDR3 nucleotide sequence: TGTGCCAGCTCCCAGACAGGTTTTCAAGAGACCCAGTACTTC. Translation: CASSQTGFQETQYF.

The chain links TRBV11-2 to TRBJ2-7; 12 positions agree with TRBD2. V was pared by 6 bases and J by 6 bases, with 15 bases of the junction left unmatched. Germline lookup yields CDR1 SGHAT and CDR2 FQNNGV. CDR3 length equals 17 residues. The DNA for the CDR3 is TGTGCCAGCAGTCGCGCCTTTCGGCAGGGACTAGCGGGCGAGCAGTACTTC. Translated: CASSRAFRQGLAGEQYF.